This record covers a single TCR beta chain. Its matching antigen is unknown. These data belong to a study of cytomegalovirus exposure and HLA in healthy donors. Study-wide findings and caveats: No immune exposure information besides CMV serostatus was available. TCR beta sequences reportedly predicted the HLA-A and HLA-B alleles of most subjects accurately. Later findings reportedly placed an Asian-associated ancestry cluster below the roughly 670-donor mean for N-insertions.

PCR employed 60 Vbeta and 13 Jbeta primers. Produced via immunoSEQ multiplex PCR; TCRdb's table is partial and in-frame only. The sample lists about 100,000 clones, roughly 80% occurring once. This receptor was obtained from a woman in her fifties or sixties in good health and CMV-seronegative. The specimen was PBMCs.

For the CDR3, the DNA is TGTGCCAGCAGTTTACTGACTGGGAACTATGGCTACACCTTC. Its protein is CASSLLTGNYGYTF. The V and J genes are TRBV28 and TRBJ1-2; no clear D. V was clipped by 2 bases and J by 2 bases, with 9 bases between them. This CDR3 region has 14 residues. The germline gives CDR1 MDHEN, CDR2 SYDVKM.